In this sample, the clone carrying this T cell receptor (beta chain) turned up many times. Its antigen remains unidentified. Researchers took RNA transcripts and amplified TCR beta CDR3 regions from them. HTBI primers were used in a first-round RT-PCR, which preceded a second-round multiplex PCR. TCRdb reanalysed the multiplex PCR reads using MiXCR and keeps one entry per CDR3 protein. The repertoire consists of just over 400,000 distinct CDR3 sequences, with 21% occurring once and the leading ten covering roughly 3%. Germline loops: CDR1 MDHEN, CDR2 SYDVKM. V was trimmed by 7 bases and J by 6 bases, leaving 15 bases between them. This CDR3 is built from 14 residues. The sample is drawn from a study of Graves' ophthalmopathy and Graves' hyperthyroidism. Overall study results and limits: Researchers report that a 13-signature model separated ophthalmopathy from stable hyperthyroidism, posting around 86% sensitivity and 81.08% specificity.

The sequence derives from a woman under 30 with stable Graves' hyperthyroidism. Input material: peripheral blood. The chain couples TRBV28 to TRBJ2-2; D unresolved. CDR3 sequence: CASTLLGSSGELFF. CDR3 in DNA: TGTGCCAGCACCCTTCTAGGGTCATCCGGGGAGCTGTTTTTT.